This T cell receptor beta chain was obtained from a study of human T cells and chemical hapten exposure. TCRdb recomputed calls from the RACE reads with MiXCR, one row per CDR3 protein. The data hold about 180,000 distinct CDR3 sequences, with under 35% observed a single time. Per germline, CDR1 SGHNT and CDR2 YYREEE (reference sequence). The CDR3 extends over 15 amino acids. V trimming: 2 bases; J trimming: 10 bases; junction bases outside the gene matches: 11. This sample's time point: pre-sensitization, week 0. The treatment is: therapeutic diphenylcyclopropenone sensitization with weekly scalp DPC.

The origin of this receptor is a woman in her 30s with alopecia areata. Some clones in this sample may be carry-over from other donors' samples. Sequenced here: whole blood, sampled in connection with sensitization to the hapten diphenylcyclopropenone (DPC). The chain combines TRBV5-4 with TRBJ1-4, with 7 bases lining up with TRBD1. The CDR3 sequence: CASSFEGTEGGKLFF. DNA of the CDR3: TGTGCCAGCAGCTTCGAGGGGACAGAGGGTGGAAAACTGTTTTTT.